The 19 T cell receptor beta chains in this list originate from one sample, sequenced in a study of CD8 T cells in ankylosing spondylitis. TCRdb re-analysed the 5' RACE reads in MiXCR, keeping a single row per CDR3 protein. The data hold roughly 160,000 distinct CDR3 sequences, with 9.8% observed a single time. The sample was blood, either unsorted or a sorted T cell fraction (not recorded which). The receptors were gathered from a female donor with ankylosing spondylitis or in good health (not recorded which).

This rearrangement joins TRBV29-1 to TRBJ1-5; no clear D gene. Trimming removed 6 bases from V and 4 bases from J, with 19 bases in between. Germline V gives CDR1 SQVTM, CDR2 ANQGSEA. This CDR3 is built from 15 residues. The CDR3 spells CSVLEEGIRNQPQHF. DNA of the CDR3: TGCAGCGTCCTAGAGGAGGGTATTAGAAATCAGCCCCAGCATTTT. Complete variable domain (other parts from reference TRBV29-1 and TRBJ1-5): SAVISQKPSRDICQRGTSLTIQCQVDSQVTMMFWYRQQPGQSLTLIATANQGSEATYESGFVIDKFPISRPNLTFSTLTVSNMSPEDSSIYLCSVLEEGIRNQPQHFGDGTRLSIL.

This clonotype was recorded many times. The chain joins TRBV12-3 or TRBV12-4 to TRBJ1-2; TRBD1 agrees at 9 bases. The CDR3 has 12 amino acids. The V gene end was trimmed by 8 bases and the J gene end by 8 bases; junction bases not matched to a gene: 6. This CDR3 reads CASGTGLHGYTF. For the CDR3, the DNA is TGTGCCAGCGGGACAGGGCTGCACGGCTACACCTTC.

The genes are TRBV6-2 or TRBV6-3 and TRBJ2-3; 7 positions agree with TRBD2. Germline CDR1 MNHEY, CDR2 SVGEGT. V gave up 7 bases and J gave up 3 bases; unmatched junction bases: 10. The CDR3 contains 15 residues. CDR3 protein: CASNPGGGRTDTQYF. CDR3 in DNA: TGTGCCAGCAATCCGGGCGGGGGTCGGACAGATACGCAGTATTTT.

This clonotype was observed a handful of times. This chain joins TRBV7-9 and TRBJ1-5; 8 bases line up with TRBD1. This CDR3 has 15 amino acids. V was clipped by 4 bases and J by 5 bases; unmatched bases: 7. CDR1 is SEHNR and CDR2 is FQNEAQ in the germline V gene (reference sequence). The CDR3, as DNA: TGTGCCAGCAGCTCGGACAGGGAGAGAGATCAGCCCCAGCATTTT. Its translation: CASSSDRERDQPQHF.

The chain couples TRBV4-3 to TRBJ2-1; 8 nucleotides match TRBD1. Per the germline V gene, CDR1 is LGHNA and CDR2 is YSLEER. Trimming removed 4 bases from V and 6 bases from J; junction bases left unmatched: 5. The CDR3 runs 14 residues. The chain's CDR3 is CASSPGQDPNEQFF. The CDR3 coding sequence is TGCGCCAGCAGCCCGGGACAGGACCCCAATGAGCAGTTCTTC.

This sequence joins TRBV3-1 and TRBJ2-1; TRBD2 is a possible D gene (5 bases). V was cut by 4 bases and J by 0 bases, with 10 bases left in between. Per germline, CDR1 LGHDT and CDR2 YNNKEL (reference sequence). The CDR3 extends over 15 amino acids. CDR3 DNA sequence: TGTGCCAGCAGCCCCAGCGGTTACTCCTACAATGAGCAGTTCTTC. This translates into CASSPSGYSYNEQFF.

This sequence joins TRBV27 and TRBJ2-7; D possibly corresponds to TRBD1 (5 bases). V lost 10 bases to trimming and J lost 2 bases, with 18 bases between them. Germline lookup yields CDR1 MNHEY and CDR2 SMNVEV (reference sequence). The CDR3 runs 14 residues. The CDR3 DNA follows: TGTGCCACCGGCCCTTCCCCAGGGACCTACGAGCAGTACTTC. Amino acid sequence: CATGPSPGTYEQYF.

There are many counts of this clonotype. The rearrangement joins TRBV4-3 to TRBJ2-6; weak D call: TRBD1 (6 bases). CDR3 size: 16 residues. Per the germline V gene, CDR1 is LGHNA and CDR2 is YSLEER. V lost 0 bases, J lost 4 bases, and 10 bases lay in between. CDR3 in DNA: TGCGCCAGCAGCCAAGAACAGGGCTCAGGGGCCAACGTCCTGACTTTC. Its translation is CASSQEQGSGANVLTF.

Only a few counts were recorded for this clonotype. CDR3 residues: CASSLWEVGYTF. The CDR3 bases are TGTGCCAGCAGTTTATGGGAGGTCGGCTACACCTTC. This rearrangement joins TRBV28 to TRBJ1-2; no definite D call. Germline CDR1 is MDHEN and CDR2 is SYDVKM. The ends were cut back, 0 bases at V and 8 bases at J, with 7 bases in the middle. There are 12 residues in the CDR3.

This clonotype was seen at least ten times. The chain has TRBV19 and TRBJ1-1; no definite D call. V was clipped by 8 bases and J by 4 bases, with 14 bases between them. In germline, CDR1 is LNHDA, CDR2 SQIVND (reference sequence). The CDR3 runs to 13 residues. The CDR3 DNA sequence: TGTGCCAGTTACAGCCGTGGGAGCACTGAAGCTTTCTTT. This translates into CASYSRGSTEAFF.

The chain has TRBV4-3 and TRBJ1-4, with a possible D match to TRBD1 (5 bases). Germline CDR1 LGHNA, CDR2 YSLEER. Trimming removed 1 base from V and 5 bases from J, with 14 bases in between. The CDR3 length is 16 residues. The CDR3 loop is CASSQGLGHTNEKLFF. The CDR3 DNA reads TGCGCCAGCAGCCAAGGCTTGGGGCATACGAATGAAAAACTGTTTTTT.

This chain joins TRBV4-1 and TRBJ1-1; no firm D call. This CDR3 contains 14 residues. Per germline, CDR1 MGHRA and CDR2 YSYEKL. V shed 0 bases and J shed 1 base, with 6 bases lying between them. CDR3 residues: CASSQEWPNTEAFF. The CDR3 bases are TGCGCCAGCAGCCAAGAATGGCCGAACACTGAAGCTTTCTTT.

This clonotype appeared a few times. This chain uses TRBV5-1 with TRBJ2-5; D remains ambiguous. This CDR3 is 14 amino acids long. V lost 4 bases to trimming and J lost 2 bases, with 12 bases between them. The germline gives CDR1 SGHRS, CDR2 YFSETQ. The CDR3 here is CASSPRQYQETQYF. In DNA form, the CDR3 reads TGCGCCAGCAGCCCGCGGCAGTATCAAGAGACCCAGTACTTC.

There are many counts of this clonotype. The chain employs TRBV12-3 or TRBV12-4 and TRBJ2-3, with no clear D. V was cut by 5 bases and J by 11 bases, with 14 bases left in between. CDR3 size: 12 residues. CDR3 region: CASSPTSPVQYF. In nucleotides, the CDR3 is TGTGCCAGCAGTCCGACAAGCCCCGTGCAGTATTTT.

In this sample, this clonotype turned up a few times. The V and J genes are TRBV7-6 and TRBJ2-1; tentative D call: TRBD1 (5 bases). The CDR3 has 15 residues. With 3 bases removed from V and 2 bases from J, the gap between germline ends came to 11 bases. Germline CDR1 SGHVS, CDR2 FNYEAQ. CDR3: CASSFDSGAYNEQFF. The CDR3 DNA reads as TGTGCCAGCAGCTTCGACAGTGGGGCCTACAATGAGCAGTTCTTC.

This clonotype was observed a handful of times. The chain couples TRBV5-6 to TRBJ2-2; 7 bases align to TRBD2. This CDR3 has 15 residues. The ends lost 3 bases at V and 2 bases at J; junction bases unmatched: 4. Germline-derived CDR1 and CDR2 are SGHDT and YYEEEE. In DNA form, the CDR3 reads TGTGCCAGCAGCTGGGGACTAACCAACACCGGGGAGCTGTTTTTT. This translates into CASSWGLTNTGELFF. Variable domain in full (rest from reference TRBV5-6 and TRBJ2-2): DAGVTQSPTHLIKTRGQQVTLRCSPKSGHDTVSWYQQALGQGPQFIFQYYEEEERQRGNFPDRFSGHQFPNYSSELNVNALLLGDSALYLCASSWGLTNTGELFFGEGSRLTVL.

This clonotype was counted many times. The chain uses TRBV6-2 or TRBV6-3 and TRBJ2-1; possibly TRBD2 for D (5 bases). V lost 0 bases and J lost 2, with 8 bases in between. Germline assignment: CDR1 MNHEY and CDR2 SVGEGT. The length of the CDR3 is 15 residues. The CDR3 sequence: CASSYSRGPYNEQFF. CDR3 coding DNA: TGTGCCAGCAGTTACTCGAGAGGGCCCTACAATGAGCAGTTCTTC.

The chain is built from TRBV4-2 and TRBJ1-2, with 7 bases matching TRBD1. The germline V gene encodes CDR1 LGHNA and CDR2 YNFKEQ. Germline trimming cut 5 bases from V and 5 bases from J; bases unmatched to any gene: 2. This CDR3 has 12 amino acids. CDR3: CASSGTEYGYTF. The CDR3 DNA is TGTGCCAGCAGCGGGACAGAGTATGGCTACACCTTC.

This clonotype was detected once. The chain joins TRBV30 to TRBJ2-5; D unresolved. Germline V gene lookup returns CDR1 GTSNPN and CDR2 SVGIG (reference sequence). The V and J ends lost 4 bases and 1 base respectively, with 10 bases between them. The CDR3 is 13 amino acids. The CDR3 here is CAWTADSQETQYF. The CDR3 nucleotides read TGTGCCTGGACCGCTGACTCCCAAGAGACCCAGTACTTC.